In this sample, the clone carrying this TCR beta chain turned up many times. Its antigen is currently unknown. Samples came from axillary lymph nodes draining the breast cancer. CDR1 and CDR2 (germline): MDHEN, SYDVKM. Trimming pared 8 bases from V and 6 bases from J, leaving 11 bases between. The CDR3 contains 13 residues. The data belong to a study of breast tumors, draining lymph nodes, adjacent tissues. Study outcomes and limitations: Tumors had less TCR diversity than lymph nodes, more than nontumor tissue.

A single record per CDR3 protein comes from TCRdb applying MiXCR to the multiplex PCR reads. The sample has 150,000 to 200,000 distinct CDR3 sequences; 30% to 35% are singletons. This receptor was obtained from a female donor with breast cancer. Some clones in this sample may be carry-over from other donors' samples. The specimen was axillary lymph node tissue. The rearrangement uses TRBV28 and TRBJ1-6; D is perhaps TRBD1 (6 bases). The CDR3 coding sequence is TGTGCCAGCCGCCAGGGGACTAATTCACCCCTCCACTTT. This translates into CASRQGTNSPLHF.